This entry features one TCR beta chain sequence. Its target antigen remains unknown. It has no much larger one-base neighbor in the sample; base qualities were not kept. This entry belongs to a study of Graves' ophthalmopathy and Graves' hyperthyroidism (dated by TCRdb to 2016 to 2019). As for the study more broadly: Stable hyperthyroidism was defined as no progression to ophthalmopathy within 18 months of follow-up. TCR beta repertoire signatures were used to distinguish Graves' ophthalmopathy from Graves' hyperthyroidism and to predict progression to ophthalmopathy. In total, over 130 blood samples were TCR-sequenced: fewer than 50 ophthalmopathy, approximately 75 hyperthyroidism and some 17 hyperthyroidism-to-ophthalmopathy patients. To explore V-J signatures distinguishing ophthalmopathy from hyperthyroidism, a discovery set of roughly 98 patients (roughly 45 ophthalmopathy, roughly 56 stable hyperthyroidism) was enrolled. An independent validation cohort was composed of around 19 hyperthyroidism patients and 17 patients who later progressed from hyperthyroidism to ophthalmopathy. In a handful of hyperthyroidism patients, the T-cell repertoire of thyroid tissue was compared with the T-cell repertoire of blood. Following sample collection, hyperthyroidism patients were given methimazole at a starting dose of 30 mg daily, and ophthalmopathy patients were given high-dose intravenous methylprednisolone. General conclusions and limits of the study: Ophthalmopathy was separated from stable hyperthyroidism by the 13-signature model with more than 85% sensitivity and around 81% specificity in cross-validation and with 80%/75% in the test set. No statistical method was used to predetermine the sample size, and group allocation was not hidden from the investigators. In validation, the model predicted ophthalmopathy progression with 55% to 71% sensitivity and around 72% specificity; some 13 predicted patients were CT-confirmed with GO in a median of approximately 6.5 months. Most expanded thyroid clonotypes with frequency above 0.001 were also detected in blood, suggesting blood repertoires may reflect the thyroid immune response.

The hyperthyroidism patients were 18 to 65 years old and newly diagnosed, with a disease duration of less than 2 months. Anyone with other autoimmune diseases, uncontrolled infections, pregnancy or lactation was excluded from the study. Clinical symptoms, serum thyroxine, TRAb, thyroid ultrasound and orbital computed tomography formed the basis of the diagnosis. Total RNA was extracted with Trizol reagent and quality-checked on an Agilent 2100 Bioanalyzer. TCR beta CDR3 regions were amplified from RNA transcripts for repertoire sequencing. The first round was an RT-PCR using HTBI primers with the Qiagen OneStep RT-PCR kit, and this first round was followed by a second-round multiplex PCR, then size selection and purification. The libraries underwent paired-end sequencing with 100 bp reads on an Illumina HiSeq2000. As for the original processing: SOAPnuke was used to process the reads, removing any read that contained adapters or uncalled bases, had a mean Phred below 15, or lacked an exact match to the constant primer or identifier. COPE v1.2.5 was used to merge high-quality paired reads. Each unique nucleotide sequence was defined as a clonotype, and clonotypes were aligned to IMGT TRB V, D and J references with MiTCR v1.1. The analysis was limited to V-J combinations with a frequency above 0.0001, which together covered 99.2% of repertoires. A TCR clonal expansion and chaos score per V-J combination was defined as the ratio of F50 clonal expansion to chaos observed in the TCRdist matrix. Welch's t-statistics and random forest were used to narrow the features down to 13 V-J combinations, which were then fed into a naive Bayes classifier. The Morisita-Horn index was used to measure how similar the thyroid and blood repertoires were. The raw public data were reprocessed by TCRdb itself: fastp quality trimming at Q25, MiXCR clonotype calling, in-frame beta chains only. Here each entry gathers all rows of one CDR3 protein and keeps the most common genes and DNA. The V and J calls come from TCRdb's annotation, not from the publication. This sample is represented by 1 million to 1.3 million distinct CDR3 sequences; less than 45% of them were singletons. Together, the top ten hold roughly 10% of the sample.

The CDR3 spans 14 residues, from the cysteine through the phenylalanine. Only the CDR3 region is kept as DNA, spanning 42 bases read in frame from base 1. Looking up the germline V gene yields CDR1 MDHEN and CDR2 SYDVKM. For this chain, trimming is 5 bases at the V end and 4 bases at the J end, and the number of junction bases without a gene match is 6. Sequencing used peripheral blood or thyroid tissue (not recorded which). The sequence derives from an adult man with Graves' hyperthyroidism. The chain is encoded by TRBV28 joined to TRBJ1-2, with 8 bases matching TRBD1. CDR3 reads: CASSPGGNVYGYTF. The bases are TGTGCCAGCAGTCCAGGGGGCAACGTCTATGGCTACACCTTC.